These 24 T cell receptor beta chains were all obtained from the same sample, sequenced in a study of siplizumab effects on memory and regulatory T cells (dated by TCRdb to 2018 to 2020). Library prep was done by the immunoSEQ multiplex PCR assay. This is the immuneACCESS table as TCRdb keeps it, with only in-frame sequences that have V and J called. A part of the clones is gone; compared with another copy, unresolved V genes explain less than half, and the rest is unexplained. This sample has approximately 82,000 clones in its table, and approximately 90% of those were observed once. The ten largest clonotypes hold roughly 1.4% of the sample. The material sequenced was Tregs sorted from blood. The source of these receptors is a human donor in good health.

The chain couples TRBV4-3 to TRBJ2-1, with 7 bases fitting TRBD2. After removal of 3 bases from V and 0 bases from J, the junction contained 5 bases not matched to a gene. Germline CDR1 LGHNA, CDR2 YSLEER. The CDR3 sequence is 16 residues long. The CDR3 DNA follows: TGCGCCAGCAGCCAGTTAAGCGGGATCTCCTACAATGAGCAGTTCTTC. It is translated as CASSQLSGISYNEQFF.

As for this clone: Because the CDR3 is missing its conserved closing phenylalanine or tryptophan, this is likely a read error. The chain joins TRBV5-1 to TRBJ1-1; D unclear. Germline CDR1 is SGHRS and CDR2 is YFSETQ. This CDR3 region has 13 residues. V was shortened by 5 bases and J by 1 base, with 9 bases between the two germline ends. CDR3: CASRGRRNTEAFL. CDR3 bases: TGCGCCAGCAGGGGAAGGCGGAACACTGAAGCTTTCCTT.

In its sample, this clone was seen once. This chain connects TRBV5-4 to TRBJ2-7, with D possibly being TRBD1 (5 bases). Germline V CDR1 and CDR2: SGHNT, YYREEE (reference sequence). V was pared by 4 bases and J by 2 bases, with 16 bases between. This CDR3 contains 15 residues. CDR3 DNA sequence: TGTGCCAGCAGCCCCGGCCCCGCAGGGCCCTACGAGCAGTACTTC. This translates into CASSPGPAGPYEQYF.

The chain couples TRBV19 to TRBJ1-1; D is ambiguous. Per germline, CDR1 LNHDA and CDR2 SQIVND (reference sequence). Trimming took 5 bases from V and 1 from J, leaving 8 bases between them. The CDR3 loop spans 13 amino acids. DNA for the CDR3: TGTGCCAGTAGTGATACCAGGAACACTGAAGCTTTCTTT. Protein: CASSDTRNTEAFF. The full variable domain, completed using reference TRBV19 and TRBJ1-1, is DGGITQSPKYLFRKEGQNVTLSCEQNLNHDAMYWYRQDPGQGLRLIYYSQIVNDFQKGDIAEGYSVSREKKESFPLTVTSAQKNPTAFYLCASSDTRNTEAFFGQGTRLTVV.

The chain has TRBV5-1 and TRBJ2-2, with D unclear. This CDR3 is built from 14 residues. Germline values: CDR1 SGHRS, CDR2 YFSETQ. Trimming shortened V by 2 bases and J by 0 bases, and 5 bases separated the two germline ends. For the CDR3, the DNA is TGCGCCAGCAGCTTCGCCTCGAACACCGGGGAGCTGTTTTTT. Translating it yields CASSFASNTGELFF.

The V and J genes are TRBV29-1 and TRBJ2-1, with 13 bases lining up with TRBD2. V trimming: 6 bases; J trimming: 4 bases; junction bases outside the gene matches: 6. Germline V gene sequence: CDR1 SQVTM, CDR2 ANQGSEA. CDR3 length equals 15 residues. CDR3 nucleotide sequence: TGCAGCGTCCGACTAGCGGGGGGACCATACAATGAGCAGTTCTTC. Its translation: CSVRLAGGPYNEQFF.

V and J are TRBV9 and TRBJ2-1; D not resolved. Germline-derived CDR1 and CDR2 are SGDLS and YYNGEE. V lost 4 bases and J 3 bases, leaving 8 bases between the germline ends. CDR3 length equals 13 residues. DNA of the CDR3: TGTGCCAGCAGCCCCTTTGTCTACAATGAGCAGTTCTTC. Amino acids: CASSPFVYNEQFF.

V and J are TRBV15 and TRBJ2-5, with 10 bases aligning to TRBD1. CDR3 length: 15 residues. After removal of 1 base from V and 1 base from J, the junction contained 0 bases not matched to a gene. The germline V gene encodes CDR1 LNHNV and CDR2 YYDKDF (reference sequence). The CDR3 DNA reads as TGTGCCACCAGCAGAGGGACAGGGGGCCAAGAGACCCAGTACTTC. Translated: CATSRGTGGQETQYF.

For the CDR3, the DNA is TGTGCCAGCAGTTTCGGCCTAGCGGGGGGCCTCAGTCCTACGCAGTATTTT. Amino acid sequence: CASSFGLAGGLSPTQYF. V usage is TRBV28 and J usage is TRBJ2-3, with 11 bases matching TRBD2. The junction had 13 bases not matched to a gene; V was cut back by 3 bases and J by 8 bases. CDR1 is MDHEN and CDR2 is SYDVKM in the germline V gene. This CDR3 is built from 17 residues.

The J gene is TRBJ1-3, the V gene TRBV18; D remains ambiguous. The CDR3 is 11 residues long. Germline CDR1 and CDR2: KGHSH and LQKENI. V was cut by 8 bases and J by 2 bases, with 4 bases left in between. CDR3 in DNA: TGTGCCAGCGTGACTGGAAACACCATATATTTT. Protein: CASVTGNTIYF. Full variable domain (missing parts from reference TRBV18 and TRBJ1-3): NAGVMQNPRHLVRRRGQEARLRCSPMKGHSHVYWYRQLPEEGLKFMVYLQKENIIDESGMPKERFSAEFPKEGPSILRIQQVVRGDSAAYFCASVTGNTIYFGEGSWLTVV.

The chain recombines TRBV6-4 with TRBJ1-5; maybe TRBD1 (6 bases). V was cut by 10 bases and J by 0 bases, with 13 bases left in between. Per germline, CDR1 MRHNA and CDR2 SNTAGT. This CDR3 comprises 14 residues. The CDR3 spells CATRQAYSNQPQHF. The CDR3 nucleotides are TGTGCCACGAGACAGGCCTATAGCAATCAGCCCCAGCATTTT.

This clone was picked up one time. The chain carries TRBV5-1 and TRBJ2-1, with 9 bases lining up with TRBD2. The CDR3 length is 15 residues. After removal of 5 bases from V and 5 bases from J, the junction contained 8 bases not matched to a gene. Germline CDR1 SGHRS, CDR2 YFSETQ. CDR3 loop: CASSPLAGLDNEQFF. The CDR3 bases are TGCGCCAGCAGTCCCCTAGCGGGGCTAGACAATGAGCAGTTCTTC.

V is TRBV5-1 and J is TRBJ1-2; D gene ambiguous. Germline V gene data show CDR1 as SGHRS and CDR2 as YFSETQ. V was cut by 4 bases and J by 5 bases, with 12 bases left in between. CDR3 size: 13 residues. CDR3 coding DNA: TGCGCCAGCAGCCCTAGTGGGGAATATGGCTACACCTTC. It yields the protein CASSPSGEYGYTF.

This chain joins TRBV10-3 and TRBJ2-7; D not resolved. The CDR3 runs 12 residues. Between the trimmed V and J ends, which lost 0 bases and 5 bases, there was a span of 5 bases. The germline V gene has CDR1 ENHRY and CDR2 SYGVKD. CDR3 coding DNA: TGTGCCATCAGTGAGTCGATGCACGAGCAGTACTTC. Encoded protein: CAISESMHEQYF.

This rearrangement joins TRBV15 to TRBJ2-3; TRBD1 matches 7 bases. V lost 5 bases to trimming and J lost 3 bases; unmatched junction nucleotides: 11. CDR3 length: 16 amino acids. Germline CDR1 reads LNHNV; CDR2 reads YYDKDF (reference sequence). The CDR3 is CATSGDSSGITDTQYF. The DNA of the CDR3 is TGTGCCACCAGCGGGGACAGTTCCGGGATTACAGATACGCAGTATTTT.

The CDR3 sequence is CASSFGQSFWEQFF. The CDR3 nucleotides are TGTGCCAGCAGCTTCGGACAGTCATTTTGGGAGCAGTTCTTC. V usage is TRBV11-1 and J usage is TRBJ2-1, with D tentatively TRBD1 (6 bases). This CDR3 spans 14 amino acids. Germline-derived CDR1 and CDR2 are SGHAT and FQDESV (reference sequence). V was shortened by 3 bases and J by 10 bases, with 16 bases between the two germline ends.

The chain uses TRBV7-7 and TRBJ1-3; 7 nucleotides line up with TRBD1. The V gene end was trimmed by 5 bases and the J gene end by 0 bases; junction bases not matched to a gene: 1. This CDR3 spans 14 amino acids. CDR1 is SSHAT and CDR2 is FNYEAQ in the germline V gene (reference sequence). Here the CDR3 reads CASSPGGSGNTIYF. CDR3 DNA: TGTGCCAGCAGCCCAGGGGGCTCTGGAAACACCATATATTTT.

A note on this clone: This specimen includes other DNA sequences encoding the same CDR3. The rearrangement links TRBV5-4 to TRBJ1-1; tentative D call: TRBD1 (6 bases). Germline CDR1 is SGHNT and CDR2 is YYREEE (reference sequence). The germline V and J ends were trimmed by 0 bases and 0 bases, with 9 bases remaining between them. This CDR3 is built from 15 residues. CDR3 coding DNA: TGTGCCAGCAGCTTGGCAGGGGTAATGAACACTGAAGCTTTCTTT. It specifies CASSLAGVMNTEAFF. The full variable domain, completed using reference TRBV5-4 and TRBJ1-1, is ETGVTQSPTHLIKTRGQQVTLRCSSQSGHNTVSWYQQALGQGPQFIFQYYREEENGRGNFPPRFSGLQFPNYSSELNVNALELDDSALYLCASSLAGVMNTEAFFGQGTRLTVV.

The chain links TRBV11-2 to TRBJ2-2, with TRBD1 as a possible D gene (6 bases). Germline loops: CDR1 SGHAT, CDR2 FQNNGV. The CDR3 consists of 15 residues. V lost 1 base to trimming and J lost 6 bases, with 12 bases between them. Here the CDR3 reads CASSLAGAAAGELFF. CDR3 sequence (DNA): TGTGCCAGCAGCTTAGCAGGGGCCGCGGCCGGGGAGCTGTTTTTT.

The chain recombines TRBV11-3 with TRBJ2-5; 7 bases are a match to TRBD1. The CDR3 covers 15 residues. CDR1 is SGHNT and CDR2 is YENEEA in the germline V gene. V gave up 1 base and J gave up 0 bases; unmatched junction bases: 2. The CDR3 loop reads CASSLGQGDQETQYF. The CDR3 nucleotides read TGTGCCAGCAGCTTAGGGCAGGGGGACCAAGAGACCCAGTACTTC.

The CDR3 reads CASSSRTGGLRGEKLFF. DNA for the CDR3: TGTGCCAGCAGTTCACGGACAGGGGGCCTAAGGGGTGAAAAACTGTTTTTT. This chain joins TRBV28 and TRBJ1-4, with TRBD1 identical over 11 bases. In germline, CDR1 is MDHEN, CDR2 SYDVKM. This CDR3 contains 17 residues. The ends lost 4 bases at V and 7 bases at J; junction bases unmatched: 11.

The chain employs TRBV7-9 and TRBJ1-3; D is undetermined. Deletions cut 0 bases from V and 2 bases from J, with 5 bases between. The CDR3 sequence is 14 residues long. The germline V gene encodes CDR1 SEHNR and CDR2 FQNEAQ (reference sequence). The CDR3 region is CASSLAGTGNTIYF. The CDR3 nucleotides are TGTGCCAGCAGCTTAGCAGGGACTGGAAACACCATATATTTT.

This chain uses TRBV10-3 with TRBJ1-3, with D unclear. The V gene's germline CDR1 is ENHRY and CDR2 SYGVKD. The CDR3 totals 12 residues. Trimming stripped 5 bases from V and 4 bases from J, with 6 bases between. CDR3 DNA: TGTGCCATCAGTTCCGAGGGAAACACCATATATTTT. Translated, it gives CAISSEGNTIYF.

This chain joins TRBV9 and TRBJ2-6; D tentatively fits TRBD1 or TRBD2 (6 bases each). Germline V lookup: CDR1 SGDLS, CDR2 YYNGEE. The V end was cut by 3 bases, the J end by 4 bases, with 20 bases between. This CDR3 spans 18 amino acids. CDR3 residues: CASSGGARGDPGANVLTF. In DNA form, the CDR3 reads TGTGCCAGCAGCGGAGGGGCTAGGGGGGATCCCGGGGCCAACGTCCTGACTTTC. The variable domain in full, completed from reference TRBV9 and TRBJ2-6, reads DSGVTQTPKHLITATGQRVTLRCSPRSGDLSVYWYQQSLDQGLQFLIQYYNGEERAKGNILERFSAQQFPDLHSELNLSSLELGDSALYFCASSGGARGDPGANVLTFGAGSRLTVL.